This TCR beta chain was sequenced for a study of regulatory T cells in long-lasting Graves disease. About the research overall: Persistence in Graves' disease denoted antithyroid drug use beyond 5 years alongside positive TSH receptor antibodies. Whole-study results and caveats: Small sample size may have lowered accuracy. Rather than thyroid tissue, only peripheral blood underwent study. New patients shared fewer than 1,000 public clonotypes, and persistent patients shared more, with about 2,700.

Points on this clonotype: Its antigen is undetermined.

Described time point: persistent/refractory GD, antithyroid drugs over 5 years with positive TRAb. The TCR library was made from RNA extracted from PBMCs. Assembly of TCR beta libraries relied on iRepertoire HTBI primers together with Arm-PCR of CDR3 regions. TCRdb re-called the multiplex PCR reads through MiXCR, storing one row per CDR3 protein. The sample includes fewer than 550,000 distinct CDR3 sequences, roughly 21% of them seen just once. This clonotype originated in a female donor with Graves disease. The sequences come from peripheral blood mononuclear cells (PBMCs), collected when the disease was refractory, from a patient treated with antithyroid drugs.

The CDR3 here is CASAVGEHEQYF. In DNA, the CDR3 is TGTGCCAGTGCCGTTGGGGAACACGAGCAGTACTTC. The chain is built from TRBV5-6 and TRBJ2-7; unclear D gene. This CDR3 is 12 amino acids long. V lost 8 bases to trimming and J lost 5 bases, with 14 bases between them. CDR1 and CDR2 (germline): SGHDT, YYEEEE.